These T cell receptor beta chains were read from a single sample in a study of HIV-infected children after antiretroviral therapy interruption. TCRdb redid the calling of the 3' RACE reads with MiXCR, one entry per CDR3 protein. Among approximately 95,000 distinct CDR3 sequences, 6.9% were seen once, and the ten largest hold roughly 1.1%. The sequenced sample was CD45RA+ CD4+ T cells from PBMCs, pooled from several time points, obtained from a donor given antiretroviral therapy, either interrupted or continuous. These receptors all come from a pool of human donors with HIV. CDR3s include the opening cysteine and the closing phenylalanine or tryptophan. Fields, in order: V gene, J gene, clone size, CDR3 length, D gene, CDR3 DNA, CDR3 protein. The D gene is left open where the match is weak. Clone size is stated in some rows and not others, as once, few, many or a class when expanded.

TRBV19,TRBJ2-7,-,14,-,TGTGCCACCCGACGGCGGGACGGAACCTACGAGCAGTACTTC,CATRRRDGTYEQYF
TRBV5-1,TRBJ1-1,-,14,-,TGCGCCAGCAGCTTTGAGACGGCGAACACTGAAGCTTTCTTT,CASSFETANTEAFF
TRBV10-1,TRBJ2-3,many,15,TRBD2,TGCGCCAGCAGTGTATCAGCGGGGATCACAGATACGCAGTATTTT,CASSVSAGITDTQYF
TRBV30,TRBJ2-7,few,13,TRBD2,TGTGCCTGGAGGGGGCTAGCGGGAGGCGAGCAGTACTTC,CAWRGLAGGEQYF
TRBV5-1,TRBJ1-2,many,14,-,TGCGCCAGCAGCTTGGAAGGGCCTCTCTTAGGCTACACCTTC,CASSLEGPLLGYTF
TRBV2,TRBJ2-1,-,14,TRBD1,TGTGCCAGCTCCCGACAGGGAAGCGACAATGAGCAGTTCTTC,CASSRQGSDNEQFF
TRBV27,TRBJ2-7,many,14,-,TGTGCCAGCAGCCGGGACGGGAGCTCCTACGAGCAGTACTTC,CASSRDGSSYEQYF
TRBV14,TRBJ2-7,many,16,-,TGTGCCAGCAGCCAAGAGTACACCCGCCCTAGCCACGAGCAGTACTTC,CASSQEYTRPSHEQYF
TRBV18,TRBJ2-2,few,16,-,TGTGCCAGCTCACCACCTAATCGACCCAACACCGGGGAGCTGTTTTTT,CASSPPNRPNTGELFF
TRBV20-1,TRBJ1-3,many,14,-,TGCAGTGCTAGTAAGGGTTCCCCCATAGGCACCATATATTTT,CSASKGSPIGTIYF
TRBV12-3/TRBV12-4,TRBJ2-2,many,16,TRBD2,TGTGCCAGCAGTTTCCCAGCGGGGGCGTACACCGGGGAGCTGTTTTTT,CASSFPAGAYTGELFF
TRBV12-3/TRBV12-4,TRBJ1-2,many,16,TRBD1,TGTGCCAGCAGTTTATGGCCCACGGGACAGGGGGTAGGCTACACCTTC,CASSLWPTGQGVGYTF
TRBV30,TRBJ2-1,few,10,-,TGTGCCTGGAGAGGCAATGAGCAGTTCTTC,CAWRGNEQFF
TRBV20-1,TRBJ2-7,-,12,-,TGCAGTGCTATTCGACAGTCCTCCGAGCAGTACTTC,CSAIRQSSEQYF
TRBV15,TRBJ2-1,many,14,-,TGTGCCACCAGCGAACGGCATGGGTACAATGAGCAGTTCTTC,CATSERHGYNEQFF
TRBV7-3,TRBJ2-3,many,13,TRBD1,TGTGCCAGCAGCTCACAGGGGGCAGATACGCAGTATTTT,CASSSQGADTQYF
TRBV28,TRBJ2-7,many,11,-,TGTGCCAGCAGTTTAGCCAGCGAGCAGTACTTC,CASSLASEQYF
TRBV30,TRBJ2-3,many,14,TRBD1,TGTGCCTGGAGTGAAGGGACAGCCCAAACCGGTAGTTATTTT,CAWSEGTAQTGSYF
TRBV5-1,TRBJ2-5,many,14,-,TGCGCCAGCAGACGCGGACCGAACCAAGAGACCCAGTACTTC,CASRRGPNQETQYF
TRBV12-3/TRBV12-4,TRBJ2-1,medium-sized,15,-,TGTGCCAGCAGTTTTCGACACGCTCTCTTCGATGAGCAGTTCTTC,CASSFRHALFDEQFF
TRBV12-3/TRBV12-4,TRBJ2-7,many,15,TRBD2,TGTGCCAGCATCTCAAGTCTAGCGGGGGGACGCGAGCAGTACTTC,CASISSLAGGREQYF
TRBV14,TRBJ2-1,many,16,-,TGTGCCAGCAGCCCGCCTACCAGGGTGGGGTACAATGAGCAGTTCTTC,CASSPPTRVGYNEQFF
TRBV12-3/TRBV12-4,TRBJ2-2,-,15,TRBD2,TGTGCCAGCAGACCTAGCGGGGGGAACACCGGGGAGCTGTTTTTT,CASRPSGGNTGELFF
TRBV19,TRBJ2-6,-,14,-,TGTGCCAGTAGTGTAGGGGGGGCGCGCAACGTCCTGACTTTC,CASSVGGARNVLTF
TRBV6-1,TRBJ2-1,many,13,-,TGTGCCAGCAGTGAGGCAGGGTTCAGTGAGCAGTTCTTC,CASSEAGFSEQFF
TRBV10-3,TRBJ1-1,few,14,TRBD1,TGTGCCTCATGGGGACAGGGGGCAAGCCCTGAAGCTTTCTTT,CASWGQGASPEAFF
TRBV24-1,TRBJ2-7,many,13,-,TGTGCCACTGGCGAGGGGGATCGCGACGAGCAGTACTTC,CATGEGDRDEQYF
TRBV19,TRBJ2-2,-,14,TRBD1,TGTGCCAGTAGTACACAGGGGGACACCGGGGAGCTGTTTTTT,CASSTQGDTGELFF